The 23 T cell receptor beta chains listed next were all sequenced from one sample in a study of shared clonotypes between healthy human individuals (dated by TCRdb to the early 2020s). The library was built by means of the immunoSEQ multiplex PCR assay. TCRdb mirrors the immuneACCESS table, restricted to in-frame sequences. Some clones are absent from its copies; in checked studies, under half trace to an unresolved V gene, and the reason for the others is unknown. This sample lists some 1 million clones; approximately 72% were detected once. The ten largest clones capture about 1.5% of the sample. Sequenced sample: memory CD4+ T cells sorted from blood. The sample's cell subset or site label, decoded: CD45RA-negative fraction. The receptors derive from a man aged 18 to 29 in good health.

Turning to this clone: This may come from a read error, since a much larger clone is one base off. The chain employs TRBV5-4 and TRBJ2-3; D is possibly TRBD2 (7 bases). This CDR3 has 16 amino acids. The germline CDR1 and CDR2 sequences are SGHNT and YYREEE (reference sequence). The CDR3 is CVSSLELRGGPDTQYF. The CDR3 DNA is TGTGTCAGCAGCTTGGAGTTGCGCGGGGGCCCAGATACGCAGTATTTT.

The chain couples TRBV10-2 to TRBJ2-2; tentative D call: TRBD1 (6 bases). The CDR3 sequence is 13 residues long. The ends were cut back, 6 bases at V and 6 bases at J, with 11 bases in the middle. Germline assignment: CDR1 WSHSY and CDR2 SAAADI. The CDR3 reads CASSADSSGELFF. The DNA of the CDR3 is TGCGCCAGCAGCGCGGACAGTTCCGGGGAGCTGTTTTTT.

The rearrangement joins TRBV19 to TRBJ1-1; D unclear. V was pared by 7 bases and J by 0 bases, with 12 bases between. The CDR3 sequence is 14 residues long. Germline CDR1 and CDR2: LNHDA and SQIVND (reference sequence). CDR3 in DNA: TGTGCCAGTACCGCTTACACACTGAACACTGAAGCTTTCTTT. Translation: CASTAYTLNTEAFF. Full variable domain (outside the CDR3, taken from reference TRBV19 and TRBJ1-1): DGGITQSPKYLFRKEGQNVTLSCEQNLNHDAMYWYRQDPGQGLRLIYYSQIVNDFQKGDIAEGYSVSREKKESFPLTVTSAQKNPTAFYLCASTAYTLNTEAFFGQGTRLTVV.

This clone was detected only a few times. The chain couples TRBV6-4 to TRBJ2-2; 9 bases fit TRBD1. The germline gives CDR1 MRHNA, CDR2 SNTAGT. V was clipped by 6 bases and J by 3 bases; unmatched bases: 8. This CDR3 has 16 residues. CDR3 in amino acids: CASSVTGGADTGELFF. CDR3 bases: TGTGCCAGCAGCGTTACAGGGGGCGCGGACACCGGGGAGCTGTTTTTT.

CDR3 sequence: CASSEIGYPGANVLTF. The CDR3 bases are TGTGCCAGCAGTGAAATTGGGTACCCTGGGGCCAACGTCCTGACTTTC. V gene TRBV2 combines with J gene TRBJ2-6; D remains ambiguous. Germline V gene lookup returns CDR1 SNHLY and CDR2 FYNNEI. The CDR3 totals 16 residues. Trimming pared 2 bases from V and 2 bases from J, leaving 10 bases between.

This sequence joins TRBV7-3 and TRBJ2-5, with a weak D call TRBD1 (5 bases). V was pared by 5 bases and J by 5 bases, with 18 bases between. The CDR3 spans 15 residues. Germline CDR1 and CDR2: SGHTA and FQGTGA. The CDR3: CASSPQGGEVETQYF. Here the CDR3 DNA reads TGTGCCAGCAGCCCCCAGGGTGGGGAAGTTGAGACCCAGTACTTC.

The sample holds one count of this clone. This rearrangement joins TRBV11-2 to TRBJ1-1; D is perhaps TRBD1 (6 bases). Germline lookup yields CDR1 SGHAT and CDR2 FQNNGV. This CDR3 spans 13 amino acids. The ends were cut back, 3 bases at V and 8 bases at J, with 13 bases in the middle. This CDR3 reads CASSLKGVGEAFF. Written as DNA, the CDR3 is TGTGCCAGCAGCTTGAAGGGGGTTGGAGAAGCTTTCTTT.

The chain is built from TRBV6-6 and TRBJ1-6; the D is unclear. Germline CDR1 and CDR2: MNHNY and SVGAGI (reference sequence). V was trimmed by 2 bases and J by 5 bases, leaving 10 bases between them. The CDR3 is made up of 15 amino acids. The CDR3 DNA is TGTGCCAGCAGTTACACGGGCACGGATAATTCACCCCTCCACTTT. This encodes CASSYTGTDNSPLHF.

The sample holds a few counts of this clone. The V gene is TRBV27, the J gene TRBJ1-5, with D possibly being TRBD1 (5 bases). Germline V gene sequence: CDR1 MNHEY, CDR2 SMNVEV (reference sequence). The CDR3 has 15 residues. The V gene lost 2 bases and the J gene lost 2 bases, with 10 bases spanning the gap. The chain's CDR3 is CASSLGGSGNQPQHF. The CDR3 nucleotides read TGTGCCAGCAGTTTAGGGGGAAGTGGCAATCAGCCCCAGCATTTT.

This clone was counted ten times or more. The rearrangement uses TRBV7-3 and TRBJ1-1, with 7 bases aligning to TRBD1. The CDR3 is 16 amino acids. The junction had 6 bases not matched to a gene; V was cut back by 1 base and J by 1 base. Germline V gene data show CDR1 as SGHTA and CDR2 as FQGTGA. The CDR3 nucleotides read TGTGCCAGCAGCTTAATGAGACAGGGACCGAACACTGAAGCTTTCTTT. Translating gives CASSLMRQGPNTEAFF. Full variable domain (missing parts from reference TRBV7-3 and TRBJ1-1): GAGVSQTPSNKVTEKGKYVELRCDPISGHTALYWYRQSLGQGPEFLIYFQGTGAADDSGLPNDRFFAVRPEGSVSTLKIQRTERGDSAVYLCASSLMRQGPNTEAFFGQGTRLTVV.

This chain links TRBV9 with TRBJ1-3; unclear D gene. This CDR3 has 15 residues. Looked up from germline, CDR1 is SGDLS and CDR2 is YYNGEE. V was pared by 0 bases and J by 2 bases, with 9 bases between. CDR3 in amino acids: CASSVGADPGNTIYF. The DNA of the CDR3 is TGTGCCAGCAGCGTAGGGGCAGATCCTGGAAACACCATATATTTT.

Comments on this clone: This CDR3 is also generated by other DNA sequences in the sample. The CDR3 DNA follows: TGTGCCTGGAGTGTGGGGCTAAATGAAAAACTGTTTTTT. This encodes CAWSVGLNEKLFF. J is TRBJ1-4 and V is TRBV30; weak D call: TRBD1 (5 bases). V was clipped by 0 bases and J by 5 bases, with 7 bases between them. CDR1 is GTSNPN, CDR2 SVGIG, per germline (reference sequence). The CDR3 loop spans 13 amino acids.

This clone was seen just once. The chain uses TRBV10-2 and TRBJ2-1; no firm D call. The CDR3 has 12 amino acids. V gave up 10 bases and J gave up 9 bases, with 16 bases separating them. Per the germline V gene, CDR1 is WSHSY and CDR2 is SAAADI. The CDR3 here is CATDPGPGEQFF. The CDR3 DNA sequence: TGCGCCACCGATCCTGGGCCGGGTGAGCAGTTCTTC.

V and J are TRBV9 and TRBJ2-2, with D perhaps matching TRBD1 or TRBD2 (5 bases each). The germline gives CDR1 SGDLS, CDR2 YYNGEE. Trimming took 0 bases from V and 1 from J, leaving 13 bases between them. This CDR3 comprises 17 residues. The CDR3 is CASSVGDPRRNTGELFF. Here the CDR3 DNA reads TGTGCCAGCAGCGTAGGGGACCCTCGGAGGAACACCGGGGAGCTGTTTTTT.

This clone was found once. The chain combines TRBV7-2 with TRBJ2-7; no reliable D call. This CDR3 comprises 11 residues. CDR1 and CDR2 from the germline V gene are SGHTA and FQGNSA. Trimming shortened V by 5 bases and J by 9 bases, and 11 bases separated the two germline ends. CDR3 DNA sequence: TGTGCCAGCAGCCCCTCGATAGGGCAGTACTTC. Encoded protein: CASSPSIGQYF.

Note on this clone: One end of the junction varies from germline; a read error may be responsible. Written as DNA, the CDR3 is TGTGCCAGCAGTGAATTCATTGGGGAAGGCTACGCCTTC. It translates to CASSEFIGEGYAF. The chain carries TRBV25-1 and TRBJ1-2; the D is unclear. CDR1 and CDR2 (germline): MGHDK, SYGVNS. The CDR3 totals 13 residues.

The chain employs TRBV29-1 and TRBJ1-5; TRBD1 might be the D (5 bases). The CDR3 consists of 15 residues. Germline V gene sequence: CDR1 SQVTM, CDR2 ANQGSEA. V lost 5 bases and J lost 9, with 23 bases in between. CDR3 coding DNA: TGCAGCGTTACCACCGGGACGACACTTCGGGCGCCCCAGCATTTT. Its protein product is CSVTTGTTLRAPQHF.

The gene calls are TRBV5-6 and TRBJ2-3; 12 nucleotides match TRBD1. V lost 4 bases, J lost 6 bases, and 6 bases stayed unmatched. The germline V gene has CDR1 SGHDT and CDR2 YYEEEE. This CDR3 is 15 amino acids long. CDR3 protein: CASSTTGQGADTQYF. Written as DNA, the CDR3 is TGTGCCAGCAGCACCACGGGACAGGGGGCGGATACGCAGTATTTT. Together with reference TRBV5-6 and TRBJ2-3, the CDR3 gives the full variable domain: DAGVTQSPTHLIKTRGQQVTLRCSPKSGHDTVSWYQQALGQGPQFIFQYYEEEERQRGNFPDRFSGHQFPNYSSELNVNALLLGDSALYLCASSTTGQGADTQYFGPGTRLTVL.

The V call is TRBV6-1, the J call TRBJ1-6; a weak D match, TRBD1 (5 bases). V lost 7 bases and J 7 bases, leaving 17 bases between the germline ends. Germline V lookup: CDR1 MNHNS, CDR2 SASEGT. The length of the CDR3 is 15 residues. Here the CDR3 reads CASIATASLNSPLHF. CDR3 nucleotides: TGTGCCAGCATTGCGACAGCGAGTTTAAATTCACCCCTCCACTTT.

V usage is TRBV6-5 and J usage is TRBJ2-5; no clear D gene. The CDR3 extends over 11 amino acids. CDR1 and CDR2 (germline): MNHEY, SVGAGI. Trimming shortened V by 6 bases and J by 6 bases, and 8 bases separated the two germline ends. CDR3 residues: CASSGSKTQYF. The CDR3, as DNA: TGTGCCAGCAGCGGCTCTAAGACCCAGTACTTC.

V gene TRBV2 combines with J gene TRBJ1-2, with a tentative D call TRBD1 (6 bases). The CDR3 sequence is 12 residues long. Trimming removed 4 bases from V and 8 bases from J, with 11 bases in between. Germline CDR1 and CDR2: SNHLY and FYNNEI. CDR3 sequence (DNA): TGTGCCAGCAGTGGGAACAGGGTCGGCTACACCTTC. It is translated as CASSGNRVGYTF.

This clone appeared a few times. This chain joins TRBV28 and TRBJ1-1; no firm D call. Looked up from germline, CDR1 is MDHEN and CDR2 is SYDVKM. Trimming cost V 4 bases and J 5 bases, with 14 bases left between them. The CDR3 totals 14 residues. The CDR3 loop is CASSSLVWTTEAFF. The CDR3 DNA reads TGTGCCAGCAGTTCCCTTGTATGGACGACTGAAGCTTTCTTT.

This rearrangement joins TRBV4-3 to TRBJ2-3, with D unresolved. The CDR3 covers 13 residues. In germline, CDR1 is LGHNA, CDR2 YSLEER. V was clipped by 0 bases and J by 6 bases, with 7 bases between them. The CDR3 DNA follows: TGCGCCAGCAGCCAAGATTCTGGGGATACGCAGTATTTT. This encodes CASSQDSGDTQYF.